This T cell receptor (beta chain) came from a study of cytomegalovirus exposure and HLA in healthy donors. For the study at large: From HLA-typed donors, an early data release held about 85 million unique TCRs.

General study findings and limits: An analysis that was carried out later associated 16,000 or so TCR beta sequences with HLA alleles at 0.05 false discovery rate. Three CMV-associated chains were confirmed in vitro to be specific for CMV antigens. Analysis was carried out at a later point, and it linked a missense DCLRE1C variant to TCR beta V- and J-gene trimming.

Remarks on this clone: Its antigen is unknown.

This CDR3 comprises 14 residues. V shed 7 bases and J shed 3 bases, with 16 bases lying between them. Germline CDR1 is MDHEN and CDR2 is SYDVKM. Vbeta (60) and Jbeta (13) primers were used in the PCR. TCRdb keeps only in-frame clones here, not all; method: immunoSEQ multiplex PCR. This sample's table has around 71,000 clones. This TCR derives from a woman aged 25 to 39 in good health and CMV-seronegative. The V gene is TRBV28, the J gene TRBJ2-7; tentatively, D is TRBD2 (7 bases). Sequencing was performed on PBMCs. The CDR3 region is CASIEGGANYEQYF. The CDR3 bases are TGTGCCAGCATTGAGGGGGGGGCGAACTACGAGCAGTACTTC.